Reported below is one T cell receptor (beta chain). The target of this receptor is not known. No base quality values were provided; no much bigger clone lies one nucleotide off. Spanning cysteine to phenylalanine, the CDR3 consists of 17 amino acids. The CDR3 DNA has 51 bases and is translated from base 1. CDR1 and CDR2, per the germline V gene, are MNHEY and SVGAGI. Deletion took 5 bases off V and 6 bases off J, with a span of 22 bases between the germline ends. This entry belongs to a study of T-cell memory formation after mild COVID-19 (dated by TCRdb to the early 2020s). In the study overall: TCR sequence clusters from the two donors were largely donor specific. In a couple of donors, T-cell clones that expanded and contracted after mild COVID-19 were followed by sequencing TCRalpha and TCRbeta repertoires longitudinally. The cohort comprised two young, previously healthy adult volunteers, one female and one male. The paper as a whole reports these results and caveats: SARS-CoV-2 specificity was not confirmed for the second-wave clones peaking on day 37. Contracting CD4+ clones were found mainly in CM and EM memory subsets, while CD8+ clones were enriched in EMRA. Only a couple of mild cases were covered by the study, and larger cohorts that include severe cases with pre-infection samples were considered necessary. The detection of some responding clones in pre-infection memory suggests that pre-existing cross-reactive memory T cells joined the SARS-CoV-2 response. From day 15 to 85, contracting clones showed balanced CD4/CD8 phenotypes, whereas a second wave of clones that expanded from day 15 to 37 leaned towards CD4+.

For sequencing, an Illumina NovaSeq 6000 was employed. TCRalpha and TCRbeta cDNA libraries were constructed by 5'RACE with constant-segment primers, with sample barcodes and unique molecular identifiers being introduced. RNA was extracted from every sample with Trizol reagent. Libraries were amplified in two PCR steps, with a second sample barcode and Illumina TruSeq adapters added in the second step. Sequencing of the libraries was done on an Illumina NovaSeq, producing 2 x 150 bp paired-end reads. As for the authors' bioinformatics: Demultiplexing of reads and collapsing into UMI-guided consensus sequences were performed with migec v1.2.7. Using mixcr v2.1.11, UMI consensuses were aligned to TRA and TRB V and J templates and then assembled into clonotypes. A clonotype was counted as expanded or contracted only if both edgeR and NoisET called the change significant, with noise models trained on biological replicates. For edgeR calls, the cutoffs were a false discovery rate-adjusted p below 0.01 and a log2 fold-change threshold of 1. As an exploratory analysis of dynamics, max-normalized trajectories of the 1000 most abundant clonotypes were examined by PCA with hierarchical clustering. Separately sequenced CD4+ and CD8+ repertoires were used to assign the CD4 or CD8 phenotype of responding clones. TCRdb ran its own pipeline on the public reads, namely fastp trimming at Q25 and MiXCR clone calling, and kept in-frame beta chains. Each record represents a unique CDR3 protein, reported with the most common genes and DNA among its rows. These V and J calls derive from TCRdb rather than the authors' analysis. For this sample there are hundreds of thousands of distinct CDR3 sequences; about a fifth appear just once. Roughly 8.3% of the sample is taken by the ten largest.

PBMCs were isolated by Ficoll-Paque density gradient centrifugation. This TCR derives from an adult woman who had mild COVID-19 (a few samples of this study predate the infection). The sample titles of this study are shuffled in the database, so cell type and time point are left out; the donor was told from shared clones. The chain was built from TRBV6-5 and TRBJ2-2, with the identity of the D gene unclear. The sequenced material came from PBMCs or a T cell subset sorted from them (not recorded which). The nucleotide sequence is TGTGCCAGCAGTGACCTAACAGTCGCCAAGTACGCCGGGGAGCTGTTTTTT. This is translated as CASSDLTVAKYAGELFF.